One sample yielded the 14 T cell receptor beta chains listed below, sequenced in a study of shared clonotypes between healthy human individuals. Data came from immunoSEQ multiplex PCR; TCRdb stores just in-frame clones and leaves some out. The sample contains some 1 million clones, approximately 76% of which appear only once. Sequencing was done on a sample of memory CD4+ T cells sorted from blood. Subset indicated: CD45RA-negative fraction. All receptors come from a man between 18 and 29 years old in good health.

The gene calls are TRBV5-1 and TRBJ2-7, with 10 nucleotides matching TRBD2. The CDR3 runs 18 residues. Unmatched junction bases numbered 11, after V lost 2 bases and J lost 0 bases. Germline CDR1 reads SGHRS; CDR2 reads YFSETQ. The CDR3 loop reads CASSFQATSGTSSYEQYF. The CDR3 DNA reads TGCGCCAGCAGCTTCCAGGCAACTAGCGGGACGAGCTCCTACGAGCAGTACTTC.

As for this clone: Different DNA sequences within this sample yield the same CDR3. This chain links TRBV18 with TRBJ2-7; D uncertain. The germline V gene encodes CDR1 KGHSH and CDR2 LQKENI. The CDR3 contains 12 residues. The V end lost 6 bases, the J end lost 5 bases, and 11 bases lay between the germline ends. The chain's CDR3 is CASSPSGDEQYF. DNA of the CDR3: TGTGCCAGCTCGCCTTCGGGCGACGAGCAGTACTTC.

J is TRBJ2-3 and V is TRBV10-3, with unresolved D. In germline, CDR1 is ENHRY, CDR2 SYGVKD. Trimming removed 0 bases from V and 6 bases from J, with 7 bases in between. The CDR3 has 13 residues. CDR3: CAISESLVDTQYF. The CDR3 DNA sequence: TGTGCCATCAGTGAGTCGTTAGTGGATACGCAGTATTTT.

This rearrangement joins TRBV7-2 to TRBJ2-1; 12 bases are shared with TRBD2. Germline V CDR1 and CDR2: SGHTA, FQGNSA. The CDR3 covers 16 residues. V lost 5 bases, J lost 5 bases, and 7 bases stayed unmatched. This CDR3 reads CASSAGLAGNHNEQFF. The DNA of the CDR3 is TGTGCCAGCAGCGCAGGACTAGCGGGAAACCACAATGAGCAGTTCTTC.

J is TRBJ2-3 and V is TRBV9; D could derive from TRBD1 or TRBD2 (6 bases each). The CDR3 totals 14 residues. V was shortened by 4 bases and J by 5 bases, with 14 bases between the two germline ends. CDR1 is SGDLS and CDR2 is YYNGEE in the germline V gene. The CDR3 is CASSQGGLGDTQYF. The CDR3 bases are TGTGCCAGCAGCCAAGGGGGGTTGGGAGATACGCAGTATTTT.

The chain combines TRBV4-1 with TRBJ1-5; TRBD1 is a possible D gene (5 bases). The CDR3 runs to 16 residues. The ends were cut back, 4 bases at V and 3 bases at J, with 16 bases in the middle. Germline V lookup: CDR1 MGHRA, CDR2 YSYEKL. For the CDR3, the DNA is TGCGCCAGCAGCCCCTACCCCAGGGAAAACAATCAGCCCCAGCATTTT. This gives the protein CASSPYPRENNQPQHF.

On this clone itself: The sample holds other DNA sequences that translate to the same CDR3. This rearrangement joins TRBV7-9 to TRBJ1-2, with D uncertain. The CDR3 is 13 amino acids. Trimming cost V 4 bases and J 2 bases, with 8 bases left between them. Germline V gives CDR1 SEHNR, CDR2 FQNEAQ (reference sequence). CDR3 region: CASSSTENYGYTF. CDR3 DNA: TGTGCCAGCAGCTCCACAGAGAACTATGGCTACACCTTC.

This CDR3 reads CASSLARGANNSPLHF. In DNA form, the CDR3 reads TGTGCCAGCAGCTTAGCTCGCGGGGCGAATAATTCACCCCTCCACTTT. The V gene is TRBV11-1, the J gene TRBJ1-6; D is possibly TRBD1 (5 bases). The CDR3 extends over 16 amino acids. Germline lookup yields CDR1 SGHAT and CDR2 FQDESV (reference sequence). V lost 0 bases, J lost 5 bases, and 11 bases lay in between.

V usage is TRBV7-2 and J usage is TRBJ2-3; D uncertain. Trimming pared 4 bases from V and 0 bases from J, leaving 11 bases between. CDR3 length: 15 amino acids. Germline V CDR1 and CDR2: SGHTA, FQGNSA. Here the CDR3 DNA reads TGTGCCAGCAGCTCCGGCGCACTTAGCACAGATACGCAGTATTTT. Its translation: CASSSGALSTDTQYF. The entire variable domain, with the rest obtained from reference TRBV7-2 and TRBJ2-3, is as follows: GAGVSQSPSNKVTEKGKDVELRCDPISGHTALYWYRQSLGQGLEFLIYFQGNSAPDKSGLPSDRFSAERTGGSVSTLTIQRTQQEDSAVYLCASSSGALSTDTQYFGPGTRLTVL.

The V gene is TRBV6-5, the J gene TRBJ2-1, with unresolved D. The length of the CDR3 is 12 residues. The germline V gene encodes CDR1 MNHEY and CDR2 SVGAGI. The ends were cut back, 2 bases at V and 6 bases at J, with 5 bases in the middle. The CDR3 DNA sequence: TGTGCCAGCAGTTACAACGGCAATGAGCAGTTCTTC. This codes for CASSYNGNEQFF.

DNA of the CDR3: TGTGCCAGTAAAGAAGGGGGGTATGAAAAACTGTTTTTT. As protein: CASKEGGYEKLFF. The rearrangement joins TRBV6-1 to TRBJ1-4, with D possibly TRBD1 on 6 matching bases. Trimming cost V 9 bases and J 6 bases, with 14 bases left between them. In germline, CDR1 is MNHNS, CDR2 SASEGT. This CDR3 has 13 residues.

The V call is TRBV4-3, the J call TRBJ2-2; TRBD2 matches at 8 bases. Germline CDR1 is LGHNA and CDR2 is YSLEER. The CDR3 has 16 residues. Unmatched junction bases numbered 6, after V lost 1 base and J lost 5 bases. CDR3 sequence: CASSQAWGLGTGELFF. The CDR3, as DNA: TGCGCCAGCAGCCAAGCTTGGGGACTAGGTACCGGGGAGCTGTTTTTT.

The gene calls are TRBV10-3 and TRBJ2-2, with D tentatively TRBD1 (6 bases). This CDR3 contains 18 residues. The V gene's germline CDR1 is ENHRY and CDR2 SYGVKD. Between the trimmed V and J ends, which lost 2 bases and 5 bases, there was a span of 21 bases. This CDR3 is CAISEKKGGFGPTGELFF. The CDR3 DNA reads TGTGCCATCAGTGAGAAGAAAGGGGGATTCGGGCCGACCGGGGAGCTGTTTTTT.

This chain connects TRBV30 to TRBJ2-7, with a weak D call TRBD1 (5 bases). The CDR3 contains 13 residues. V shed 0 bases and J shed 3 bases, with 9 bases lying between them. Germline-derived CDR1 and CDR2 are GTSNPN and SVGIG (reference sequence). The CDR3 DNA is TGTGCCTGGAGTGTAGGACAAAACTACGAGCAGTACTTC. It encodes CAWSVGQNYEQYF.